The clone carrying this T cell receptor beta chain was recorded once. These data are taken from a study of blood T cell repertoires in COVID-19. On the study more broadly: Both acute and convalescent COVID-19 samples were obtained from the United States, Italy and Spain.

There are 14 residues in the CDR3. Germline CDR1 MDHEN, CDR2 SYDVKM. V lost 6 bases, J lost 5 bases, and 6 bases stayed unmatched. The table came from immunoSEQ multiplex PCR; TCRdb's copy has only in-frame clones and leaves some out. The sample holds about 120,000 clones, approximately 87% seen once. This chain links TRBV28 with TRBJ1-5; TRBD1 agrees at 8 bases. This TCR derives from a man between 65 and 85 years old who had recovered from COVID-19. The material sequenced was peripheral blood. DNA for the CDR3: TGTGCCAGCAGCCTGACAGGGGCATATCAGCCCCAGCATTTT. Translating it yields CASSLTGAYQPQHF.